What follows are 8 T cell receptor beta chains derived from one specimen sequenced in a study of T cells after yellow fever vaccination. TCRdb re-called the 5' RACE reads with MiXCR, one entry per CDR3 protein. This table has 400,000 to 650,000 distinct CDR3 sequences, about a fifth appearing once. Sequences were derived from PBMCs, sampled roughly 20 days after the first yellow fever vaccination. The receptors come from a man aged 18 to 30 who received the YFV17D yellow fever vaccine.

There are a few counts of this clonotype. The rearrangement uses TRBV2 and TRBJ2-3; D is ambiguous. The CDR3 runs to 14 residues. The V gene's germline CDR1 is SNHLY and CDR2 FYNNEI. V gave up 3 bases and J gave up 6 bases, with 13 bases separating them. CDR3 nucleotides: TGTGCCAGCAGTGACCGTTCAGGAATGGATACGCAGTATTTT. Translation: CASSDRSGMDTQYF.

This clonotype was observed a handful of times. V usage is TRBV12-3 or TRBV12-4 and J usage is TRBJ2-1; TRBD1 matches 7 bases. Unmatched junction bases numbered 7, after V lost 6 bases and J lost 2 bases. The CDR3 runs 15 residues. CDR3 residues: CASSRQGPAYNEQFF. The CDR3 region has the DNA TGTGCCAGCAGCCGACAGGGACCCGCCTACAATGAGCAGTTCTTC.

This clonotype was counted between two and nine times. V is TRBV20-1 and J is TRBJ2-1, with TRBD2 identical over 8 bases. This CDR3 spans 14 amino acids. The germline gives CDR1 DFQATT, CDR2 SNEGSKA (reference sequence). Germline trimming cut 4 bases from V and 0 bases from J; bases unmatched to any gene: 2. The CDR3 sequence: CSAKSGSSYNEQFF. The CDR3 nucleotides are TGCAGTGCTAAAAGCGGGAGCTCCTACAATGAGCAGTTCTTC.

This clonotype showed up many times. V usage is TRBV2 and J usage is TRBJ1-3; TRBD1 might be the D (5 bases). V was shortened by 5 bases and J by 2 bases, with 7 bases between the two germline ends. The CDR3 is 13 amino acids. Germline CDR1 and CDR2: SNHLY and FYNNEI. CDR3 sequence (DNA): TGTGCCAGCAGTAGGGGCCCTGGAAACACCATATATTTT. It is translated as CASSRGPGNTIYF. Drawing the rest from reference TRBV2 and TRBJ1-3, the complete variable domain is EPEVTQTPSHQVTQMGQEVILRCVPISNHLYFYWYRQILGQKVEFLVSFYNNEISEKSEIFDDQFSVERPDGSNFTLKIRSTKLEDSAMYFCASSRGPGNTIYFGEGSWLTVV.

This rearrangement joins TRBV5-1 to TRBJ1-6, with 10 bases lining up with TRBD1. Trimming took 4 bases from V and 3 from J; bases not matched to a gene: 4. The CDR3 is 16 amino acids. Germline lookup yields CDR1 SGHRS and CDR2 YFSETQ. In nucleotides, the CDR3 is TGCGCCAGCAGCGTGGGACAGGGGATCTATAATTCACCCCTCCACTTT. This codes for CASSVGQGIYNSPLHF.

This clonotype was counted between two and nine times. This rearrangement joins TRBV20-1 to TRBJ2-1; D gene unclear. Germline V gives CDR1 DFQATT, CDR2 SNEGSKA (reference sequence). The CDR3 is 14 residues long. Trimming removed 1 base at V and 4 bases at J, with 11 bases between. CDR3 protein: CSARAARPYNEQFF. In nucleotides, the CDR3 is TGCAGTGCTAGAGCGGCTAGACCGTACAATGAGCAGTTCTTC.

The chain recombines TRBV28 with TRBJ2-2; 8 bases align to TRBD2. CDR3 length: 14 amino acids. Losses at the gene ends were 6 bases for V and 5 bases for J; bases not matched to a gene: 5. The V gene's germline CDR1 is MDHEN and CDR2 SYDVKM. The DNA of the CDR3 is TGTGCCAGCAGATTCGGGGGGGCGACCGGGGAGCTGTTTTTT. It specifies CASRFGGATGELFF.

This chain connects TRBV18 to TRBJ2-6, with D maybe TRBD1 (6 bases). The CDR3 is made up of 16 amino acids. Germline CDR1 and CDR2: KGHSH and LQKENI. Trimming took off 1 base at V and 2 bases at J, with 9 bases between the two ends. The CDR3 sequence: CASSPREGAGANVLTF. The DNA for the CDR3 is TGTGCCAGCTCACCACGAGAGGGGGCTGGGGCCAACGTCCTGACTTTC.